The following is a TCR beta chain sequence with its context. TCRdb's copy holds only in-frame clones and misses some; the assay was immunoSEQ multiplex PCR. This sample carries roughly 60,000 clones, about four fifths of them seen once, and the ten largest clones take less than 30%. Per the germline V gene, CDR1 is GTSNPN and CDR2 is SVGIG (reference sequence). V was clipped by 0 bases and J by 4 bases; unmatched bases: 18. The CDR3 runs to 19 residues. The data belong to a study of blood T cell repertoires in COVID-19. At the level of the study: Specimens from acute and convalescent COVID-19 originated in the United States, Italy and Spain.

This TCR was sampled from a human donor in a cohort sampled during active COVID-19. The V gene is TRBV30, the J gene TRBJ2-7; 10 bases agree with TRBD1. Sequenced input: peripheral blood. CDR3 bases: TGTGCCTGGAGTGTACGGGGGACAGGGGTTTCCTGGGGTTGGTACGAGCAGTACTTC. This encodes CAWSVRGTGVSWGWYEQYF.